These 3 T cell receptor beta chains originate from one sample sequenced in a study of cytomegalovirus exposure and HLA in healthy donors. Both 60 Vbeta primers and 13 Jbeta primers went into the PCR. Generated by immunoSEQ multiplex PCR, the TCRdb table keeps only in-frame clones and is missing some. The sample comprises 200,000 to 250,000 clones, 76% of which are singletons, and under 0.8% rests with the top ten. Sequencing was done on a sample of PBMCs. These receptors all come from a young man in good health and CMV-seronegative.

This clone occurred a few times. The chain links TRBV5-1 to TRBJ2-1; D remains unclear. Trimming shortened V by 5 bases and J by 0 bases, and 12 bases separated the two germline ends. Germline V lookup: CDR1 SGHRS, CDR2 YFSETQ. CDR3 length: 15 amino acids. In DNA, the CDR3 is TGCGCCAGCAGTATTTGGGCCAACTCCTACAATGAGCAGTTCTTC. Amino acids: CASSIWANSYNEQFF.

The chain is built from TRBV7-6 and TRBJ2-1, with 9 bases matching TRBD2. CDR3 size: 15 residues. In germline, CDR1 is SGHVS, CDR2 FNYEAQ. V gave up 4 bases and J gave up 6 bases; unmatched junction bases: 7. The CDR3 region is CASSSGTSKFNEQFF. In nucleotides, the CDR3 is TGTGCCAGCAGCTCGGGGACTAGCAAGTTCAATGAGCAGTTCTTC.

This clone was counted a few times. The chain couples TRBV28 to TRBJ1-3; 8 bases line up with TRBD1. Per the germline V gene, CDR1 is MDHEN and CDR2 is SYDVKM. V trimming: 6 bases; J trimming: 5 bases; junction bases outside the gene matches: 12. There are 16 residues in the CDR3. The CDR3 protein is CASSPEGGTGRNTIYF. The CDR3 coding sequence is TGTGCCAGCAGCCCAGAGGGAGGGACAGGAAGAAACACCATATATTTT. The complete variable domain, with remaining parts taken from reference TRBV28 and TRBJ1-3, reads DVKVTQSSRYLVKRTGEKVFLECVQDMDHENMFWYRQDPGLGLRLIYFSYDVKMKEKGDIPEGYSVSREKKERFSLILESASTNQTSMYLCASSPEGGTGRNTIYFGEGSWLTVV.